This entry lists 21 T cell receptor beta chains sequenced from one sample in a study of T cell changes during pregnancy in multiple sclerosis. Data came from immunoSEQ multiplex PCR; TCRdb stores just in-frame clones and leaves some out. The sample has roughly 100,000 clones; approximately 90% are singletons. Sequences were derived from peripheral blood, sampled in the second trimester of pregnancy. All receptors derive from a female donor in good health, enrolled as a control in a pregnancy study.

The chain is built from TRBV4-2 and TRBJ2-6, with 9 bases aligning to TRBD2. The trim removed 1 base at V and 0 bases at J, leaving 4 bases unmatched. The CDR3 runs 18 residues. Looked up from germline, CDR1 is LGHNA and CDR2 is YNFKEQ. The CDR3 sequence is CASSQGGGGASGANVLTF. CDR3 DNA sequence: TGTGCCAGCAGCCAAGGGGGCGGGGGGGCCTCTGGGGCCAACGTCCTGACTTTC.

The chain uses TRBV28 and TRBJ1-5; TRBD1 matches 9 bases. The V gene's germline CDR1 is MDHEN and CDR2 SYDVKM. Germline trimming cut 7 bases from V and 6 bases from J; bases unmatched to any gene: 7. The CDR3 has 14 amino acids. In nucleotides, the CDR3 is TGTGCCAGCAAGGGGACAGGGACCTCTCAGCCCCAGCATTTT. Translation: CASKGTGTSQPQHF.

This clone was observed a handful of times. The CDR3 coding sequence is TGCAGCGCTGGACAGGGGAGGGCCACTGAAGCTTTCTTT. Translation gives CSAGQGRATEAFF. The chain uses TRBV29-1 and TRBJ1-1; TRBD1 aligns across 9 bases. This CDR3 is 13 amino acids long. V was clipped by 7 bases and J by 4 bases; unmatched bases: 7. CDR1 and CDR2 from the germline V gene are SQVTM and ANQGSEA.

This CDR3 reads CASSLGGPSTDTQYF. Here the CDR3 DNA reads TGTGCCAGCAGCTTGGGGGGGCCAAGCACAGATACGCAGTATTTT. The chain carries TRBV7-9 and TRBJ2-3; maybe TRBD2 (7 bases). V was trimmed by 3 bases and J by 0 bases, leaving 10 bases between them. CDR1 is SEHNR, CDR2 FQNEAQ, per germline (reference sequence). The CDR3 is made up of 15 amino acids.

The chain uses TRBV15 and TRBJ2-5; a possible D gene is TRBD1 (6 bases). The V gene lost 0 bases and the J gene lost 3 bases, with 8 bases spanning the gap. The CDR3 runs 14 residues. Germline CDR1 is LNHNV and CDR2 is YYDKDF (reference sequence). CDR3 DNA sequence: TGTGCCACCAGCAGAGAGCCAGGGGAAGAGACCCAGTACTTC. Translating it yields CATSREPGEETQYF.

The gene calls are TRBV19 and TRBJ2-7; 8 nucleotides align to TRBD1. V shed 5 bases and J 3 bases; nucleotides not matched to a gene: 3. CDR1 LNHDA and CDR2 SQIVND come from the germline V gene (reference sequence). The CDR3 has 13 residues. The CDR3 DNA reads as TGTGCCAGTAGTGCACAGGGGGGCTACGAGCAGTACTTC. Translation gives CASSAQGGYEQYF.

This clone was seen once. The genes are TRBV5-8 and TRBJ2-5, with 8 bases aligning to TRBD2. The V segment lost 4 bases and the J segment 0 bases; nucleotides outside the gene matches: 11. This CDR3 has 17 residues. Germline V gene data show CDR1 as SGHTS and CDR2 as YDEGEE. The CDR3 loop reads CASSRGTGGKNQETQYF. The CDR3 DNA follows: TGTGCCAGCAGCAGAGGTACGGGGGGGAAAAACCAAGAGACCCAGTACTTC.

The genes are TRBV28 and TRBJ1-5; no clear D gene. Per the germline V gene, CDR1 is MDHEN and CDR2 is SYDVKM. The CDR3 covers 13 residues. The germline V and J ends were trimmed by 7 bases and 1 base, with 8 bases remaining between them. The CDR3 DNA follows: TGTGCCAGCATTGAGGGAAGCAATCAGCCCCAGCATTTT. Its translation: CASIEGSNQPQHF.

The J gene is TRBJ1-3, the V gene TRBV9; D is undetermined. Trimming cost V 4 bases and J 2 bases, with 4 bases left between them. CDR1 is SGDLS, CDR2 YYNGEE, per germline. This CDR3 has 12 amino acids. The CDR3 DNA follows: TGTGCCAGCAGCTCTGCTGGAAACACCATATATTTT. This codes for CASSSAGNTIYF.

The genes are TRBV11-3 and TRBJ2-1, with 9 bases fitting TRBD2. The CDR3 is made up of 15 amino acids. Per germline, CDR1 SGHNT and CDR2 YENEEA. J lost 6 bases, V lost 1 base, and 4 bases had no gene match. The CDR3: CASSLGGGAVNEQFF. CDR3 coding DNA: TGTGCCAGCAGCTTAGGCGGGGGGGCGGTCAATGAGCAGTTCTTC.

The rearrangement joins TRBV19 to TRBJ2-3, with D possibly matching TRBD1 (7 bases). CDR3 length equals 16 residues. The germline V gene has CDR1 LNHDA and CDR2 SQIVND (reference sequence). V was shortened by 5 bases and J by 1 base, with 16 bases between the two germline ends. The DNA for the CDR3 is TGTGCCAGTAGTGCCCGTGGAGGGACAGGCACAGATACGCAGTATTTT. Amino acid sequence: CASSARGGTGTDTQYF.

This clone has at least ten counts. J is TRBJ1-2 and V is TRBV7-9; no clear D. V lost 2 bases, J lost 6 bases, and 10 bases lay in between. Looked up from germline, CDR1 is SEHNR and CDR2 is FQNEAQ (reference sequence). The CDR3 length is 13 residues. CDR3 sequence: CASSLNLANGYTF. As DNA, the CDR3 is TGTGCCAGCAGCTTAAATTTGGCAAATGGCTACACCTTC.

The gene calls are TRBV2 and TRBJ1-5; weak D call: TRBD1 (6 bases). This CDR3 region has 15 residues. The V gene's germline CDR1 is SNHLY and CDR2 FYNNEI. V was trimmed by 5 bases and J by 0 bases, leaving 11 bases between them. The CDR3 DNA reads as TGTGCCAGCAGTATAGACAGGTATAGCAATCAGCCCCAGCATTTT. Protein product: CASSIDRYSNQPQHF.

This clone appeared a single time. This chain joins TRBV6-5 and TRBJ1-1; 7 nucleotides agree with TRBD1. CDR3 length: 11 amino acids. Per the germline V gene, CDR1 is MNHEY and CDR2 is SVGAGI. Losses at the gene ends were 5 bases for V and 6 bases for J; bases not matched to a gene: 0. The CDR3 sequence: CASSQGAEAFF. The CDR3 DNA reads as TGTGCCAGCAGTCAGGGGGCTGAAGCTTTCTTT.

This clone was seen more than once but under ten times. The gene calls are TRBV19 and TRBJ1-1; a possible D gene is TRBD1 (6 bases). The CDR3 length is 12 residues. Germline CDR1 is LNHDA and CDR2 is SQIVND (reference sequence). V was clipped by 8 bases and J by 5 bases, with 12 bases between them. CDR3 region: CASFGQRTEAFF. CDR3 sequence (DNA): TGTGCCAGTTTTGGACAGCGGACTGAAGCTTTCTTT.

CDR3 amino acids: CASSADFWRGNIQYF. Here the CDR3 DNA reads TGTGCCAGCAGTGCCGATTTTTGGCGGGGAAACATTCAGTACTTC. J is TRBJ2-4 and V is TRBV6-6; a weak D match, TRBD2 (6 bases). The CDR3 has 15 amino acids. The germline CDR1 and CDR2 sequences are MNHNY and SVGAGI (reference sequence). Trimming removed 5 bases from V and 6 bases from J, with 17 bases in between.

The rearrangement links TRBV2 to TRBJ2-1, with D tentatively TRBD1 (6 bases). This CDR3 is built from 15 residues. Germline V gives CDR1 SNHLY, CDR2 FYNNEI. Trimming shortened V by 5 bases and J by 5 bases, and 16 bases separated the two germline ends. In DNA, the CDR3 is TGTGCCAGCAGTATCCAGGGGATTCACGACAATGAGCAGTTCTTC. Residues: CASSIQGIHDNEQFF. Combining the CDR3 with reference TRBV2 and TRBJ2-1 gives the whole variable domain EPEVTQTPSHQVTQMGQEVILRCVPISNHLYFYWYRQILGQKVEFLVSFYNNEISEKSEIFDDQFSVERPDGSNFTLKIRSTKLEDSAMYFCASSIQGIHDNEQFFGPGTRLTVL.

This clone was counted once. The chain uses TRBV28 and TRBJ1-6; D gene uncertain. The CDR3 extends over 16 amino acids. V lost 3 bases and J lost 4, with 13 bases in between. Germline CDR1 is MDHEN and CDR2 is SYDVKM. CDR3 region: CASSLEPPSYNSPLHF. The DNA for the CDR3 is TGTGCCAGCAGTTTGGAGCCCCCTAGTTATAATTCACCCCTCCACTTT.

In its sample, this clone was seen a few times. The chain couples TRBV27 to TRBJ1-5; 7 nucleotides line up with TRBD1. The J segment lost 1 base and the V segment lost 4 bases, leaving 10 bases of the junction unmatched. The CDR3 runs to 17 residues. Germline V gives CDR1 MNHEY, CDR2 SMNVEV (reference sequence). CDR3 sequence: CASSSRQGGASNQPQHF. The CDR3 bases are TGTGCCAGCAGTTCTCGGCAGGGGGGAGCAAGCAATCAGCCCCAGCATTTT.

The chain couples TRBV27 to TRBJ1-1, with D maybe TRBD1 (5 bases). The CDR3 sequence is 14 residues long. V was trimmed by 5 bases and J by 4 bases, leaving 14 bases between them. Per germline, CDR1 MNHEY and CDR2 SMNVEV (reference sequence). The CDR3 bases are TGTGCCAGCAGTACAGGCGGGGCACCCACTGAAGCTTTCTTT. Its protein product is CASSTGGAPTEAFF.

The chain links TRBV2 to TRBJ2-2; D call uncertain. In germline, CDR1 is SNHLY, CDR2 FYNNEI. CDR3 length equals 14 residues. Deletions cut 5 bases from V and 3 bases from J, with 10 bases between. CDR3 protein: CASSSRVDTGELFF. The CDR3 nucleotides read TGTGCCAGCAGTTCACGGGTGGACACCGGGGAGCTGTTTTTT. Supplemented by reference TRBV2 and TRBJ2-2, the full variable domain reads EPEVTQTPSHQVTQMGQEVILRCVPISNHLYFYWYRQILGQKVEFLVSFYNNEISEKSEIFDDQFSVERPDGSNFTLKIRSTKLEDSAMYFCASSSRVDTGELFFGEGSRLTVL.